The entry below gives a single T cell receptor beta chain sequence along with its context. This specimen belongs to a study of blood T cell repertoires in COVID-19. Germline V CDR1 and CDR2: SGHRS, YFSETQ. J gave up 5 bases and V 4 bases, and 8 bases lay outside the gene matches. The CDR3 spans 14 residues. This table comes from immunoSEQ multiplex PCR, and its TCRdb copy is limited to in-frame clones, with some not included. The data show just over 90,000 clones, 75% to 90% seen once. The TCR originated in a woman aged 80 or older with acute or convalescent COVID-19. V gene TRBV5-1 combines with J gene TRBJ2-7, with 8 bases aligning to TRBD1. The sample was peripheral blood. CDR3 nucleotides: TGCGCCAGCAGCAACGGACAGGGTTTCCACGAGCAGTACTTC. Its protein is CASSNGQGFHEQYF.